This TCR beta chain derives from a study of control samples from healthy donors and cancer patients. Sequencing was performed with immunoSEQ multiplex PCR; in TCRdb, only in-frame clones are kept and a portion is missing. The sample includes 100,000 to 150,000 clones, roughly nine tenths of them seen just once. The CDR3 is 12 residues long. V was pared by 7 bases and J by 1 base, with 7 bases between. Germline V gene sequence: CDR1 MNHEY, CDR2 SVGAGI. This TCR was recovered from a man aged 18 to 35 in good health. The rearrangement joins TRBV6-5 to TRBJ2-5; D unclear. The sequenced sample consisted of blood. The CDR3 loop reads CASTLPQETQYF. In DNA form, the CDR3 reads TGTGCCAGCACCCTACCCCAAGAGACCCAGTACTTC.